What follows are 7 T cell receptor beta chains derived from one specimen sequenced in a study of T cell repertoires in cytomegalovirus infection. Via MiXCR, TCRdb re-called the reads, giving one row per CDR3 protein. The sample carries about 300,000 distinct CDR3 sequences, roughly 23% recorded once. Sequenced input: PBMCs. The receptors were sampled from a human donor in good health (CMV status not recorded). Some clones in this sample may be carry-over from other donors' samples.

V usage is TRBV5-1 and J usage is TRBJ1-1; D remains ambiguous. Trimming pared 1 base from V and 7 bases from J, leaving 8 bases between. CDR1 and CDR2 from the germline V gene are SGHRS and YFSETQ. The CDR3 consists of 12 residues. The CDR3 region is CASSLPDLEAFF. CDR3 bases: TGCGCCAGCAGCTTGCCGGATCTTGAAGCTTTCTTT.

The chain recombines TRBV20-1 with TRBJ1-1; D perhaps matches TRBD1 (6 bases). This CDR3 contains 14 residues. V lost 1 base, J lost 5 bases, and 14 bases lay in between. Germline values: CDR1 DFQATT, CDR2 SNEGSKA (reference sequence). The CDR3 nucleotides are TGCAGTGCTAGAGGGGCAAGGGGGAAGACTGAAGCTTTCTTT. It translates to CSARGARGKTEAFF.

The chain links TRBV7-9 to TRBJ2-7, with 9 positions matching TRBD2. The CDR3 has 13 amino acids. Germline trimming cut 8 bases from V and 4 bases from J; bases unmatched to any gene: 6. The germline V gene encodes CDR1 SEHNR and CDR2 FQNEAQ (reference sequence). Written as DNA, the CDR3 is TGTGCCAGCGGACTAGCGACCCCATACGAGCAGTACTTC. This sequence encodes CASGLATPYEQYF. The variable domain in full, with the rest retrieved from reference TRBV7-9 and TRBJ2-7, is DTGVSQNPRHKITKRGQNVTFRCDPISEHNRLYWYRQTLGQGPEFLTYFQNEAQLEKSRLLSDRFSAERPKGSFSTLEIQRTEQGDSAMYLCASGLATPYEQYFGPGTRLTVT.

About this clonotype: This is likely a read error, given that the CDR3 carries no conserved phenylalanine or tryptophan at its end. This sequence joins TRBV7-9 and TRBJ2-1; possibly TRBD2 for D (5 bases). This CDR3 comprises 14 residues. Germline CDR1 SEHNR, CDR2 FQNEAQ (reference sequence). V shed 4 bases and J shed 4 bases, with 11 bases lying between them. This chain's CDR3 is CASSWRTGYNEQFS. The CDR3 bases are TGTGCCAGCAGCTGGAGGACGGGATACAATGAGCAGTTCTCC.

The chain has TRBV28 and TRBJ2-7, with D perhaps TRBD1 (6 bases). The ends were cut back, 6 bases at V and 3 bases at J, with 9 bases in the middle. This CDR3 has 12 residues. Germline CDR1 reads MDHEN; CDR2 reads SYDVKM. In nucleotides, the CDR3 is TGTGCCAGCAGGGACAGCGTCTACGAGCAGTACTTC. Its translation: CASRDSVYEQYF.

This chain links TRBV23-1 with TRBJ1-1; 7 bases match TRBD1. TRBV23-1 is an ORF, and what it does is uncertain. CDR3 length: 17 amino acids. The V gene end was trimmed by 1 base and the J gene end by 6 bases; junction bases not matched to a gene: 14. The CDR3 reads CASSQYRARGVTPEAFF. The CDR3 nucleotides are TGCGCCAGCAGTCAATACCGGGCCAGGGGGGTGACTCCTGAAGCTTTCTTT.

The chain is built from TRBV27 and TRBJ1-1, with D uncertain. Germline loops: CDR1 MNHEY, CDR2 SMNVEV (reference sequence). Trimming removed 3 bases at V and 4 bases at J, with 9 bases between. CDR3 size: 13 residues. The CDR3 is CASSFGPFTEAFF. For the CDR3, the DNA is TGTGCCAGCAGTTTCGGGCCTTTCACTGAAGCTTTCTTT.